This TCR beta chain was identified during a study of T cell repertoires in cytomegalovirus infection. Study findings and constraints: The study identified carriers of CMV plus the relevant HLA from cumulative public TCR beta family frequency.

Comment on this clonotype: As yet, its antigen is unknown.

The length of the CDR3 is 15 residues. Germline CDR1 reads MGHDK; CDR2 reads SYGVNS. Losses at the gene ends were 4 bases for V and 5 bases for J; bases not matched to a gene: 9. TCRdb re-analysed the reads in MiXCR, keeping a single row per CDR3 protein. The table lists some 440,000 distinct CDR3 sequences, approximately 33% of them singletons. The source material was PBMCs. This TCR derives from a human donor in good health (CMV status not recorded). Some clones in this sample may be carry-over from other donors' samples. The V and J genes are TRBV25-1 and TRBJ2-3, with 7 bases that match TRBD2. CDR3 nucleotide sequence: TGTGCCAGCAGTGTTACTAGCGATTTCAGAGATACGCAGTATTTT. This gives the protein CASSVTSDFRDTQYF.